This T cell receptor (beta chain) is drawn from a study of molecular identifiers for immune sequencing clone quantification. Study-wide background: RNA from around 20,000 or 100,000 naive CD8 cells was split five ways in replicates, with four sequenced.

TCRdb re-analysed the PCR reads in MiXCR, keeping a single row per CDR3 protein. This sample carries around 320,000 distinct CDR3 sequences, 24% of them seen once, and the ten largest clones take 0.74%. The CDR3 sequence is 15 residues long. Trimming shortened V by 0 bases and J by 0 bases, and 8 bases separated the two germline ends. The germline V gene encodes CDR1 MNHEY and CDR2 SVGAGI. Points from the study as a whole: In CMV-specific effectors, clones above 20 copies held over 98% of molecules; naive, under 1%.

On this clonotype: The antigen is undetermined. It may be a read error: a sequence one base away is much more abundant. Here the CDR3 omits its conserved ending phenylalanine or tryptophan, so a read error is the likely source.

This receptor was taken from a human donor in good health. Some libraries in this study had Jurkat cell RNA spiked in. The source material was naive CD8+ T cells from blood, with Jurkat cell RNA spiked in. Specified subset: FACS-sorted CD8+CD4-CCR7+CD45RA+ naive T cells. The V and J genes are TRBV6-5 and TRBJ2-5; D remains unclear. Here the CDR3 DNA reads TGTGCCAGCAGTTACTCGACGGCGTACCAAGAGACCCAGTACTCC. Translating gives CASSYSTAYQETQYS.